This record looks at one T cell receptor (beta chain) sequence and its context. The data were obtained in a study of blood T cell repertoires in COVID-19. Background on the study: The study drew acute and convalescent COVID-19 samples from the United States, Italy and Spain.

Per the original methods: It was from reference gene primer amplification that nucleated cell counts were estimated. Here immunoSEQ multiplex PCR was the method, and the copy in TCRdb shows in-frame clones only, minus some. V, J and clone size reflect that table, while D and trimming were determined from the DNA. The sample lists hundreds of thousands of clones; 91% were seen once. V shed 2 bases, J shed 5 bases, and the junction held 8 bases outside the gene matches. The CDR3 loop spans 15 amino acids. Looked up from germline, CDR1 is SEHNR and CDR2 is FQNEAQ (reference sequence). The sequenced sample was peripheral blood. The V call is TRBV7-9, the J call TRBJ2-5, with 7 bases that match TRBD2. The sequence derives from a young woman who had recovered from COVID-19. CDR3 sequence (DNA): TGTGCCAGCAGCTTAAGCGGGGAGAGCGGTGAGACCCAGTACTTC. Translated, it gives CASSLSGESGETQYF.